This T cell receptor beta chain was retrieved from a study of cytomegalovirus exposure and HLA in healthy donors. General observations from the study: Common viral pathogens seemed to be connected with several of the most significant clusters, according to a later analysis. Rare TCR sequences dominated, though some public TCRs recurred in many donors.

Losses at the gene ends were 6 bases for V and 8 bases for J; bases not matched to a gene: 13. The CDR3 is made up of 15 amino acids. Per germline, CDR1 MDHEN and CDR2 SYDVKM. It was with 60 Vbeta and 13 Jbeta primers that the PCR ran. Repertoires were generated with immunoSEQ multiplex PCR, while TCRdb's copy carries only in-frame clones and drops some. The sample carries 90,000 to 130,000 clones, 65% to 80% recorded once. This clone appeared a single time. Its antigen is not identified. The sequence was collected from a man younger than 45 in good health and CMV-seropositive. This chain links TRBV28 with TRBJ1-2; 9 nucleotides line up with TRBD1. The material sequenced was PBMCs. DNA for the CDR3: TGTGCCAGCAGCCCGACAGGGGGTATTAGGTTGGGCTACACCTTC. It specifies CASSPTGGIRLGYTF.